These 19 T cell receptor beta chains came from one sample sequenced in a study of beta chain features in type 1 diabetes. Study-level results: Patients with Type 1 diabetes showed moderately but significantly shorter TCRB CDR3s in all four CD4+ subsets.

Expressed TCRB transcripts were sequenced because the entire RNA isolate underwent reverse transcription. Data came from immunoSEQ multiplex PCR; TCRdb stores just in-frame clones and leaves some out. The repertoire holds around 710,000 clones, with roughly 12% as singletons. No antigen has been assigned to these receptors. The specimen sequenced was naive CD4+ T cells from blood. The receptors here all came from a man younger than 45 with type 1 diabetes.

This clone was seen more than once but under ten times. The chain employs TRBV7-9 and TRBJ2-7, with D possibly TRBD1 on 6 matching bases. The CDR3 has 16 residues. The germline V gene encodes CDR1 SEHNR and CDR2 FQNEAQ (reference sequence). V dropped 5 bases and J dropped 0 bases, with 17 bases sitting between them. In DNA form, the CDR3 reads TGTGCCAGCAGCCCGAGGCGACAGGCAAACTCCTACGAGCAGTACTTC. Its translation: CASSPRRQANSYEQYF.

V gene TRBV25-1 combines with J gene TRBJ2-7; D call uncertain. The CDR3 loop spans 15 amino acids. Germline V gene data show CDR1 as MGHDK and CDR2 as SYGVNS. With 0 bases removed from V and 6 bases from J, the gap between germline ends came to 15 bases. CDR3 bases: TGTGCCAGCAGTGAATATAGGGTCAGAAGTTCCGAGCAGTACTTC. Translated: CASSEYRVRSSEQYF.

The V call is TRBV11-3, the J call TRBJ1-6; D unclear. V shed 0 bases and J shed 7 bases, with 16 bases lying between them. Germline lookup yields CDR1 SGHNT and CDR2 YENEEA. The CDR3 length is 17 residues. CDR3 sequence reads: CASSLDLSGSRNSPLHF. The CDR3 DNA follows: TGTGCCAGCAGCTTAGATCTTTCAGGCAGCCGAAATTCACCCCTCCACTTT.

This chain uses TRBV25-1 with TRBJ1-1; 7 bases are shared with TRBD1. The J segment lost 4 bases and the V segment lost 6 bases, leaving 11 bases of the junction unmatched. The CDR3 has 15 residues. Per the germline V gene, CDR1 is MGHDK and CDR2 is SYGVNS. The CDR3 sequence is CASRADTGVGTEAFF. The CDR3 nucleotides are TGTGCCAGCAGGGCCGACACAGGGGTTGGCACTGAAGCTTTCTTT.

CDR3 sequence: CASSVIEETQYF. The CDR3 nucleotides read TGTGCCAGCAGTGTAATCGAAGAGACCCAGTACTTC. The chain uses TRBV2 and TRBJ2-5; D is ambiguous. Germline V gives CDR1 SNHLY, CDR2 FYNNEI. V lost 4 bases to trimming and J lost 3 bases, with 6 bases between them. The CDR3 covers 12 residues.

The J gene is TRBJ2-5, the V gene TRBV30; 8 bases are a match to TRBD2. This CDR3 is 15 amino acids long. V shed 1 base, J shed 1 base, and the junction held 5 bases outside the gene matches. Germline lookup yields CDR1 GTSNPN and CDR2 SVGIG (reference sequence). In nucleotides, the CDR3 is TGTGCCTGGAGTGATCCGCGGGGGGCCCAAGAGACCCAGTACTTC. This codes for CAWSDPRGAQETQYF.

In this sample, this clone turned up a few times. This sequence joins TRBV9 and TRBJ2-1, with 7 positions matching TRBD1. The J segment lost 1 base and the V segment lost 3 bases, leaving 4 bases of the junction unmatched. CDR3 length equals 15 residues. The germline CDR1 and CDR2 sequences are SGDLS and YYNGEE. CDR3 in amino acids: CASSGRDSSYNEQFF. Written as DNA, the CDR3 is TGTGCCAGCAGCGGACGGGACAGTTCCTACAATGAGCAGTTCTTC.

This clone turned up a few times. This chain connects TRBV28 to TRBJ2-2; 8 positions agree with TRBD2. CDR3 length: 16 residues. The germline V gene has CDR1 MDHEN and CDR2 SYDVKM. The trim removed 5 bases at V and 6 bases at J, leaving 11 bases unmatched. The CDR3 sequence is CASSRPGGRSAGELFF. The CDR3 DNA follows: TGTGCCAGCAGTCGCCCGGGGGGGCGTTCTGCCGGGGAGCTGTTTTTT. Full variable domain (outside the CDR3, taken from reference TRBV28 and TRBJ2-2): DVKVTQSSRYLVKRTGEKVFLECVQDMDHENMFWYRQDPGLGLRLIYFSYDVKMKEKGDIPEGYSVSREKKERFSLILESASTNQTSMYLCASSRPGGRSAGELFFGEGSRLTVL.

A note on this clone: Other DNA sequences from this sample encode an identical CDR3 as well. V is TRBV18 and J is TRBJ2-3; no reliable D call. V dropped 3 bases and J dropped 0 bases, with 4 bases sitting between them. This CDR3 has 13 amino acids. Germline CDR1 and CDR2: KGHSH and LQKENI. The CDR3 DNA reads as TGTGCCAGCTCACCCCCTAGCACAGATACGCAGTATTTT. This encodes CASSPPSTDTQYF.

This chain connects TRBV4-1 to TRBJ1-5, with 10 bases fitting TRBD1. The CDR3 runs 16 residues. Per germline, CDR1 MGHRA and CDR2 YSYEKL. The trim removed 1 base at V and 5 bases at J, leaving 5 bases unmatched. The CDR3 reads CASSQVGQGEHQPQHF. The CDR3 DNA reads TGCGCCAGCAGCCAAGTAGGACAGGGGGAACATCAGCCCCAGCATTTT.

The chain joins TRBV7-2 to TRBJ2-7; D not resolved. CDR1 and CDR2 from the germline V gene are SGHTA and FQGNSA. This CDR3 is built from 14 residues. Trimming cost V 1 base and J 3 bases, with 10 bases left between them. CDR3 nucleotide sequence: TGTGCCAGCAGCTTAGAGTACATTAGCTACGAGCAGTACTTC. It specifies CASSLEYISYEQYF.

The CDR3 is CASSLFGLTNTGELFF. CDR3 nucleotides: TGCGCCAGCAGCTTGTTCGGACTAACGAACACCGGGGAGCTGTTTTTT. This sequence joins TRBV5-1 and TRBJ2-2, with D perhaps matching TRBD2 (6 bases). CDR1 is SGHRS, CDR2 YFSETQ, per germline. Trimming removed 1 base from V and 0 bases from J, with 10 bases in between. The CDR3 contains 16 residues. Looking up the rest from reference TRBV5-1 and TRBJ2-2 gives the full variable domain: KAGVTQTPRYLIKTRGQQVTLSCSPISGHRSVSWYQQTPGQGLQFLFEYFSETQRNKGNFPGRFSGRQFSNSRSEMNVSTLELGDSALYLCASSLFGLTNTGELFFGEGSRLTVL.

This clone was recorded a few times. V and J are TRBV7-2 and TRBJ2-2; D gene unclear. CDR1 and CDR2 (germline): SGHTA, FQGNSA. This CDR3 has 13 residues. The germline V and J ends were trimmed by 0 bases and 7 bases, with 6 bases remaining between them. This chain's CDR3 is CASSLADGGELFF. The CDR3 DNA follows: TGTGCCAGCAGCTTAGCGGACGGCGGGGAGCTGTTTTTT.

DNA of the CDR3: TGTGCCAGCAAGGATCTTTCGGGGGGCCCCTACAATGAGCAGTTCTTC. This encodes CASKDLSGGPYNEQFF. The chain joins TRBV27 to TRBJ2-1, with a tentative D call TRBD2 (7 bases). Germline assignment: CDR1 MNHEY and CDR2 SMNVEV (reference sequence). Trimming took 7 bases from V and 2 from J, leaving 18 bases between them. The CDR3 has 16 residues.

V and J are TRBV7-2 and TRBJ2-1; 9 positions match TRBD2. Trimming took 5 bases from V and 4 from J; bases not matched to a gene: 6. CDR1 is SGHTA, CDR2 FQGNSA, per germline. This CDR3 is built from 15 residues. The CDR3 region has the DNA TGTGCCAGCAGCCAATGGACTAGCGAATACAATGAGCAGTTCTTC. Encoded protein: CASSQWTSEYNEQFF.

This clone has only a few counts. The chain couples TRBV5-1 to TRBJ2-3, with D perhaps assigned TRBD1 or TRBD2 (6 bases each). V was clipped by 1 base and J by 3 bases, with 12 bases between them. The V gene's germline CDR1 is SGHRS and CDR2 YFSETQ. The CDR3 contains 15 residues. The DNA for the CDR3 is TGCGCCAGCAGCTTGTCACAGGGAGGTACAGATACGCAGTATTTT. This sequence encodes CASSLSQGGTDTQYF.

V is TRBV9 and J is TRBJ2-2, with a tentative D call TRBD1 (6 bases). This CDR3 region has 15 residues. The V end was cut by 3 bases, the J end by 1 base, with 10 bases between. Germline V gene data show CDR1 as SGDLS and CDR2 as YYNGEE. CDR3 in DNA: TGTGCCAGCAGCGCGGTGGACAGGAACACCGGGGAGCTGTTTTTT. It codes for CASSAVDRNTGELFF.

The table lists this clone with a count of one. The chain joins TRBV7-9 to TRBJ2-7, with D possibly being TRBD1 (6 bases). Trimming removed 1 base from V and 2 bases from J, with 12 bases in between. In germline, CDR1 is SEHNR, CDR2 FQNEAQ (reference sequence). The CDR3 totals 15 residues. DNA of the CDR3: TGTGCCAGCAGCTTAGGATGGGGACAAGCCTACGAGCAGTACTTC. Its protein is CASSLGWGQAYEQYF.

This clone was observed a few times. The chain carries TRBV18 and TRBJ1-4; D gene unclear. Trimming took off 0 bases at V and 4 bases at J, with 6 bases between the two ends. Germline CDR1 KGHSH, CDR2 LQKENI. The CDR3 runs to 14 residues. The CDR3 DNA follows: TGTGCCAGCTCACCACCGGGGATTAATGAAAAACTGTTTTTT. Protein: CASSPPGINEKLFF.